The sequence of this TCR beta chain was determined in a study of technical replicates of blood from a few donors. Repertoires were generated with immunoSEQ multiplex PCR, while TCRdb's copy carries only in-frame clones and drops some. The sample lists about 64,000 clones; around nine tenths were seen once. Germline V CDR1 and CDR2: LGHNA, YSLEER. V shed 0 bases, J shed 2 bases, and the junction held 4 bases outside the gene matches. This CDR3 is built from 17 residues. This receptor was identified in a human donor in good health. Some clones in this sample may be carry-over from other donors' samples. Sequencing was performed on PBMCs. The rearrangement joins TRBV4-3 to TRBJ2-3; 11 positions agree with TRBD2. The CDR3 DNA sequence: TGCGCCAGCAGCCAAGAATTTAGCGGGGGGGTCACAGATACGCAGTATTTT. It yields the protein CASSQEFSGGVTDTQYF.